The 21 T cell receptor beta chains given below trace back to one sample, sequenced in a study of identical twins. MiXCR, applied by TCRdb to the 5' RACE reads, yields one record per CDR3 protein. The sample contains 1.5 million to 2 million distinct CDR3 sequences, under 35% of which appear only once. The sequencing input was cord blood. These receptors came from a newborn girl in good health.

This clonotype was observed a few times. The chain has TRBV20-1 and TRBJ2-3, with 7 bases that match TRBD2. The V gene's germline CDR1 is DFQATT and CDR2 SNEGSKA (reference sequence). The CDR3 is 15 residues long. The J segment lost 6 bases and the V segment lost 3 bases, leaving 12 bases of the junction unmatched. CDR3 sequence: CSASFRRAGEDTQYF. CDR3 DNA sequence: TGCAGTGCTAGTTTCCGGCGGGCGGGAGAGGATACGCAGTATTTT.

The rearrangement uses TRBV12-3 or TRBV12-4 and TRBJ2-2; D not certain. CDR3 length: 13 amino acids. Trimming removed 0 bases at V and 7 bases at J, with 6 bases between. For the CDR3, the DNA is TGTGCCAGCAGTTTAGCGCTAGGCGGGGAGCTGTTTTTT. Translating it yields CASSLALGGELFF.

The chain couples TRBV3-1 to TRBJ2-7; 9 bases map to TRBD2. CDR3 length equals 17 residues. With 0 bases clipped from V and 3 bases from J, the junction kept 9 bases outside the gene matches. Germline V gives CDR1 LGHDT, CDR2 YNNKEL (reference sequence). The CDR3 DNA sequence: TGTGCCAGCAGCCAAGATCGGGTAGCGGGAGTCGTCTACGAGCAGTACTTC. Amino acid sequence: CASSQDRVAGVVYEQYF.

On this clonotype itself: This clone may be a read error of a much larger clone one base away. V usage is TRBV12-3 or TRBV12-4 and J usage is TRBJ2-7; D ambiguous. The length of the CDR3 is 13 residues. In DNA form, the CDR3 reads TGTGCCAGGAGTTTAAGGGCAACTTACGAGCAGTACTTC. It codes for CARSLRATYEQYF.

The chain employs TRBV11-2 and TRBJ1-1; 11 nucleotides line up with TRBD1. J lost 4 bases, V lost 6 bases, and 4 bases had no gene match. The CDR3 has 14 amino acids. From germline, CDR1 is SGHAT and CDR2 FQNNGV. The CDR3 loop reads CASRTGQGATEAFF. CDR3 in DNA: TGTGCCAGCAGAACCGGACAGGGGGCCACTGAAGCTTTCTTT. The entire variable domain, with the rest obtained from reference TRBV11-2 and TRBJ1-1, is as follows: EAGVAQSPRYKIIEKRQSVAFWCNPISGHATLYWYQQILGQGPKLLIQFQNNGVVDDSQLPKDRFSAERLKGVDSTLKIQPAKLEDSAVYLCASRTGQGATEAFFGQGTRLTVV.

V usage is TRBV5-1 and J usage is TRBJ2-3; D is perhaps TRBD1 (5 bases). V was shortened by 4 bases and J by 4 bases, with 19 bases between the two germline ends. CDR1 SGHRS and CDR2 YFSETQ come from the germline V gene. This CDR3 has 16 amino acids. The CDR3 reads CASSIPRDQVADTQYF. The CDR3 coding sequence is TGCGCCAGCAGCATCCCCAGGGATCAGGTGGCAGATACGCAGTATTTT.

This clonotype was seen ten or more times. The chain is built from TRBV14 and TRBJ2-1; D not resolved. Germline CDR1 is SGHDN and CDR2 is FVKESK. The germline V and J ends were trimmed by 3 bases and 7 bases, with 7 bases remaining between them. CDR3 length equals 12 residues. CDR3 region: CASSHWDNEQFF. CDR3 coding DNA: TGTGCCAGCAGCCATTGGGATAATGAGCAGTTCTTC. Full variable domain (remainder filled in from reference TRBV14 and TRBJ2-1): EAGVTQFPSHSVIEKGQTVTLRCDPISGHDNLYWYRRVMGKEIKFLLHFVKESKQDESGMPNNRFLAERTGGTYSTLKVQPAELEDSGVYFCASSHWDNEQFFGPGTRLTVL.

As DNA, the CDR3 is TGCAGCGTTGCTACCTACGAGCAGTACTTC. Protein sequence: CSVATYEQYF. The chain joins TRBV29-1 to TRBJ2-7; D uncertain. V gave up 4 bases and J gave up 2 bases, with 3 bases separating them. Germline V CDR1 and CDR2: SQVTM, ANQGSEA. The CDR3 has 10 amino acids.

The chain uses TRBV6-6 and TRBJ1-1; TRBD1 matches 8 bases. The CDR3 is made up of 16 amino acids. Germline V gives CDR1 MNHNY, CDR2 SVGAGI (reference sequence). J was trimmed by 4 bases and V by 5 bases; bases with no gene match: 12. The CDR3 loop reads CASSHQGGQGTTEAFF. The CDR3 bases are TGTGCCAGCAGTCACCAAGGCGGACAGGGTACCACTGAAGCTTTCTTT.

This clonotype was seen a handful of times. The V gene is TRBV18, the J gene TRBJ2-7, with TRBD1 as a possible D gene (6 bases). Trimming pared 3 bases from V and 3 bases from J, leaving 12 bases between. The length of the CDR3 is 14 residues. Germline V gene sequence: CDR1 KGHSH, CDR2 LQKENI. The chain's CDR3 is CASSPTDRFYEQYF. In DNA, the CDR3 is TGTGCCAGCTCACCCACGGACAGATTCTACGAGCAGTACTTC.

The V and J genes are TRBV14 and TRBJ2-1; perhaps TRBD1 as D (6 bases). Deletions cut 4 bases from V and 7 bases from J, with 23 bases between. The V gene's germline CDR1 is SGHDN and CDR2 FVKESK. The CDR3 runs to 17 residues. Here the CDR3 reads CASSPVGQTIRGNEQFF. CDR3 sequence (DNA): TGTGCCAGCAGCCCCGTCGGCCAAACAATCAGGGGAAATGAGCAGTTCTTC.

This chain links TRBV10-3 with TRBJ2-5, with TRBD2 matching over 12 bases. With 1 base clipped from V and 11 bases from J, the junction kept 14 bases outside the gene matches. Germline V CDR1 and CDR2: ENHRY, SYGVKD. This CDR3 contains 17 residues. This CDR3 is CAISEFLAGGPLNEQYF. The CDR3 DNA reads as TGTGCCATCAGTGAGTTCCTAGCGGGGGGGCCTCTGAATGAGCAGTACTTC.

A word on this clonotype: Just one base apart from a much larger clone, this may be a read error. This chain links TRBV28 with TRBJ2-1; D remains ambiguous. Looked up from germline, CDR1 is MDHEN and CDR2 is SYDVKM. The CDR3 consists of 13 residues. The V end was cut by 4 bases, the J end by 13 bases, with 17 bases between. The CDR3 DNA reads TGTGCCAGCAGTTCCGAATTGCCTTGGACCCAGTTCTTC. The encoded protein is CASSSELPWTQFF. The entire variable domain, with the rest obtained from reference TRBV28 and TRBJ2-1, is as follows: DVKVTQSSRYLVKRTGEKVFLECVQDMDHENMFWYRQDPGLGLRLIYFSYDVKMKEKGDIPEGYSVSREKKERFSLILESASTNQTSMYLCASSSELPWTQFFGPGTRLTVL.

The CDR3 region has the DNA TGCGCCAGCAGCTTGGGCTCTGAGGATCCGGAAGCTTTCTTT. It translates to CASSLGSEDPEAFF. V usage is TRBV5-1 and J usage is TRBJ1-1; no reliable D call. The CDR3 consists of 14 residues. Germline values: CDR1 SGHRS, CDR2 YFSETQ. V was clipped by 0 bases and J by 8 bases, with 14 bases between them.

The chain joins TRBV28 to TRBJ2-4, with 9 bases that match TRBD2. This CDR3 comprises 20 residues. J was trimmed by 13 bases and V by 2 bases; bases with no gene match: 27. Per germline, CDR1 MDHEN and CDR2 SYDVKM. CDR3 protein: CASSLGFGTATSGAYNEQYF. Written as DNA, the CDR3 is TGTGCCAGCAGTTTAGGGTTTGGCACGGCGACTAGCGGAGCCTACAATGAGCAGTACTTC.

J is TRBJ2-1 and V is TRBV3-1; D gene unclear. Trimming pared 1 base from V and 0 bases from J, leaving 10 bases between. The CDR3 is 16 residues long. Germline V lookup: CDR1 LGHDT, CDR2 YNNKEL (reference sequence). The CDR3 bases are TGTGCCAGCAGCCAAGTGGTAGTAGTCTCCTACAATGAGCAGTTCTTC. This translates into CASSQVVVVSYNEQFF.

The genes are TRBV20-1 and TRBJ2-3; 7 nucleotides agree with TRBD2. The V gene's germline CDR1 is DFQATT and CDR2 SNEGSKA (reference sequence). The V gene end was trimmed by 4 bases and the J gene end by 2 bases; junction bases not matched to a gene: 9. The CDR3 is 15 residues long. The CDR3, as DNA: TGCAGTGCTATCCGACCTACTAGCGCCACAGATACGCAGTATTTT. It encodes CSAIRPTSATDTQYF.

The CDR3 here is CSARPLTDTQYF. The CDR3 bases are TGCAGTGCTAGACCCCTCACAGATACGCAGTATTTT. The genes are TRBV20-1 and TRBJ2-3; D gene unclear. Between the trimmed V and J ends, which lost 2 bases and 2 bases, there was a span of 5 bases. CDR1 DFQATT and CDR2 SNEGSKA come from the germline V gene (reference sequence). CDR3 length: 12 amino acids.

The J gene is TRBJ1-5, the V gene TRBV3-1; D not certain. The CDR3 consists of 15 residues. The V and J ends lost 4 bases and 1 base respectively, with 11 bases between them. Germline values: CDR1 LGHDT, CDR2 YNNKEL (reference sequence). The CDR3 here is CASSLGWESNQPQHF. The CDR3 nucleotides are TGTGCCAGCAGCCTAGGGTGGGAGAGCAATCAGCCCCAGCATTTT.

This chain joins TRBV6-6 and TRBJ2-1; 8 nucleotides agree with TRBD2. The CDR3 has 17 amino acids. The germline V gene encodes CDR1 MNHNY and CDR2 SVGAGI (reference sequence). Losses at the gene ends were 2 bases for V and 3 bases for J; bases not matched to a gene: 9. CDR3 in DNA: TGTGCCAGCAGTTACGGTGCTCTCGCGGGAGGCTACAATGAGCAGTTCTTC. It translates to CASSYGALAGGYNEQFF.

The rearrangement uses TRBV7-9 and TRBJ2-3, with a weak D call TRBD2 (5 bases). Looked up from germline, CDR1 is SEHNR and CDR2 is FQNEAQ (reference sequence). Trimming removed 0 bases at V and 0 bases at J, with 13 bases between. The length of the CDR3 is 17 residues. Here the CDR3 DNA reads TGTGCCAGCAGCTTAGCCTACGGGGTTGGTAGCACAGATACGCAGTATTTT. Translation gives CASSLAYGVGSTDTQYF.